The 5 T cell receptor beta chains below all came from one sample that was sequenced in a study of T cell responses to AZD1222 COVID-19 vaccine. Libraries were prepared by immunoSEQ multiplex PCR; TCRdb keeps only in-frame clonotypes and omits some of them. Of about 90,000 clones in the sample, approximately 86% were seen once. Sequencing was performed on peripheral blood, taken on day 0 of AZD1222 vaccination. The receptors derive from an adult in good health.

The chain recombines TRBV21-1 with TRBJ1-4. TRBV21-1 counts as a pseudogene. CDR3 size: 11 residues. The CDR3 coding sequence is TGTGCCACCCTCGGTTCGGAAAAACTGTTTTTT. Amino acids: CATLGSEKLFF.

The J gene is TRBJ2-7, the V gene TRBV3-1 (or the pseudogene TRBV3-2), with TRBD1 as a possible D gene (5 bases). The V gene lost 0 bases and the J gene lost 4 bases, with 13 bases spanning the gap. Germline loops: CDR1 LGHDT, CDR2 YNNKEL (reference sequence). This CDR3 spans 15 amino acids. CDR3 amino acids: CASSQDGSGIYEQYF. The CDR3, as DNA: TGTGCCAGCAGCCAAGATGGGTCAGGGATATACGAGCAGTACTTC.

The chain employs TRBV7-6 and TRBJ2-2, with 8 bases matching TRBD1. The J segment lost 0 bases and the V segment lost 7 bases, leaving 1 base of the junction unmatched. Germline lookup yields CDR1 SGHVS and CDR2 FNYEAQ. The CDR3 is 14 amino acids. CDR3 nucleotides: TGTGCCAGCACACAGGGGGCGAACACCGGGGAGCTGTTTTTT. Its protein is CASTQGANTGELFF. The whole variable domain, filled in from reference TRBV7-6 and TRBJ2-2, reads GAGVSQSPRYKVTKRGQDVALRCDPISGHVSLYWYRQALGQGPEFLTYFNYEAQQDKSGLPNDRFSAERPEGSISTLTIQRTEQRDSAMYRCASTQGANTGELFFGEGSRLTVL.

This chain links TRBV18 with TRBJ2-7; TRBD1 matches 9 bases. Germline assignment: CDR1 KGHSH and CDR2 LQKENI. The J segment lost 3 bases and the V segment lost 3 bases, leaving 3 bases of the junction unmatched. This CDR3 is built from 14 residues. The CDR3 is CASSPGTGNYEQYF. For the CDR3, the DNA is TGTGCCAGCTCACCTGGGACAGGGAACTACGAGCAGTACTTC.

The gene calls are TRBV5-5 and TRBJ2-7; no definite D call. The V gene lost 4 bases and the J gene lost 2 bases, with 7 bases spanning the gap. The CDR3 spans 12 residues. Germline V gene data show CDR1 as SGHKS and CDR2 as YYEKEE (reference sequence). The CDR3, as DNA: TGTGCCAGCAGCCTTACAACCTACGAGCAGTACTTC. Amino acids: CASSLTTYEQYF.